A single sample is the source of the 8 T cell receptor beta chains below, sequenced in a study of cytomegalovirus exposure and HLA in healthy donors. Amplification used 60 Vbeta primers and 13 Jbeta primers. The table came from immunoSEQ multiplex PCR; TCRdb's copy has only in-frame clones and leaves some out. The repertoire consists of approximately 140,000 clones, with around 79% occurring once and the leading ten covering about 4%. The sample was PBMCs. The origin of the receptors is a human donor in good health.

On this clone: This could be a read error, since a much larger clone is one nucleotide away. J is TRBJ2-7 and V is TRBV27; 7 bases agree with TRBD1. CDR1 and CDR2 from the germline V gene are MNHEY and SMNVEV (reference sequence). The CDR3 has 13 amino acids. With 3 bases clipped from V and 3 bases from J, the junction kept 2 bases outside the gene matches. The CDR3 sequence is CASSLGQNYEQYF. CDR3 DNA sequence: TGTGCCAGCAGTTTGGGACAGAACTACGAGCAGTACTTC.

The chain links TRBV28 to TRBJ1-2; 7 bases are a match to TRBD1. The germline V gene encodes CDR1 MDHEN and CDR2 SYDVKM. The CDR3 extends over 12 amino acids. V dropped 6 bases and J dropped 4; count of bases not matched to a gene: 2. In nucleotides, the CDR3 is TGTGCCAGCAGACCAGGGGGCTATGGCTACACCTTC. Protein product: CASRPGGYGYTF.

The J gene is TRBJ2-1, the V gene TRBV19, with TRBD2 matching 8 bases. Germline V gives CDR1 LNHDA, CDR2 SQIVND (reference sequence). The V segment lost 2 bases and the J segment 8 bases; nucleotides outside the gene matches: 5. This CDR3 is 14 amino acids long. DNA of the CDR3: TGTGCCAGTAGTATAAGGAGCGGGAGCCATGAGCAGTTCTTC. It yields the protein CASSIRSGSHEQFF.

The V call is TRBV9, the J call TRBJ2-5, with 13 bases fitting TRBD2. Per the germline V gene, CDR1 is SGDLS and CDR2 is YYNGEE. The CDR3 runs 16 residues. Losses at the gene ends were 4 bases for V and 5 bases for J; bases not matched to a gene: 8. CDR3 nucleotides: TGTGCCAGCAGCACCTCGACTAGCGGGGGGACGGAGACCCAGTACTTC. Amino acid sequence: CASSTSTSGGTETQYF.

The genes are TRBV13 and TRBJ2-5, with TRBD2 matching over 9 bases. The trim removed 5 bases at V and 0 bases at J, leaving 4 bases unmatched. Germline V gene lookup returns CDR1 PRHDT and CDR2 FYEKMQ (reference sequence). This CDR3 is 15 amino acids long. The CDR3 spells CASSDSGGNQETQYF. Here the CDR3 DNA reads TGTGCCAGCAGCGATAGCGGGGGAAACCAAGAGACCCAGTACTTC.

V and J are TRBV6-5 and TRBJ1-2, with 7 positions matching TRBD1. The V gene's germline CDR1 is MNHEY and CDR2 SVGAGI. V lost 6 bases and J lost 4; bases outside the gene matches: 5. The CDR3 contains 13 residues. The CDR3 sequence: CASSATGSYGYTF. DNA for the CDR3: TGTGCCAGCAGCGCGACAGGGTCCTATGGCTACACCTTC.

The CDR3 loop is CASSQDLARGSEKLFF. In DNA form, the CDR3 reads TGCGCCAGCAGCCAAGATCTAGCCAGGGGAAGTGAAAAACTGTTTTTT. J is TRBJ1-4 and V is TRBV4-1, with D possibly being TRBD1 (6 bases). V shed 0 bases and J shed 7 bases, with 15 bases lying between them. CDR3 length: 16 amino acids. Germline values: CDR1 MGHRA, CDR2 YSYEKL.

This clone has just a few counts. The chain is built from TRBV6-4 and TRBJ1-5; D may be TRBD1 (6 bases). Germline CDR1 MRHNA, CDR2 SNTAGT. This CDR3 spans 14 amino acids. V gave up 4 bases and J gave up 3 bases, with 10 bases separating them. The CDR3 protein is CASSADSSNQPQHF. Here the CDR3 DNA reads TGTGCCAGCAGTGCGGACAGTTCCAATCAGCCCCAGCATTTT.